The clone carrying this T cell receptor (beta chain) was counted ten times or more. Its antigen remains unidentified. This specimen belongs to a study of breast tumors, draining lymph nodes, adjacent tissues. Axillary draining lymph nodes of breast cancer patients supplied the node samples. Regarding the study as a whole: Compared with lymph nodes, tumors were less diverse; compared with nontumor tissue, more. Data only fit, rather than demonstrated, lymph node origin of most tumor T cells. The data were judged consistent with most tumor T cells coming from lymph node and expanding in tumor. Luminal-like breast cancer showed significantly greater tumor-nontumor repertoire similarity than basal-like breast cancer did.

TCRdb recomputed calls from the multiplex PCR reads with MiXCR, one row per CDR3 protein. The table lists under 250,000 distinct CDR3 sequences, roughly 30% of them singletons, with approximately 1.5% in the top ten. Sequencing was done on a sample of axillary lymph node tissue. The TCR originated in a female donor with breast cancer. Some clones in this sample may be carry-over from other donors' samples.

The CDR3 DNA is TGCAGTGCTAGAGAGCAGGGGGCGGTGGGTACGCAGTATTTT. This translates into CSAREQGAVGTQYF. V is TRBV20-1 and J is TRBJ2-3; TRBD1 matches at 8 bases. This CDR3 is built from 14 residues. V lost 0 bases to trimming and J lost 8 bases; unmatched junction nucleotides: 7. Germline V lookup: CDR1 DFQATT, CDR2 SNEGSKA (reference sequence).